One sample yielded the 22 T cell receptor beta chains listed below, sequenced in a study of cytotoxic CD8 clonotypes in ibrutinib-treated CLL. The repertoire was sequenced with immunoSEQ multiplex PCR; TCRdb's copy has only in-frame clones and lacks some. The repertoire includes more than 200,000 clones, roughly three quarters of them detected once, and roughly 10% sits in the top ten. Sample: PBMCs, taken after 12 months of ibrutinib treatment. These receptors came from a human donor with chronic lymphocytic leukemia.

This clone has only a few counts. Here the CDR3 DNA reads TGTGCCAGCAGTTCCCTACAGGGGGCTGGGGAGCTGTTTTTT. Its protein product is CASSSLQGAGELFF. This rearrangement joins TRBV27 to TRBJ2-2; 9 bases are shared with TRBD1. This CDR3 has 14 amino acids. Germline trimming cut 4 bases from V and 8 bases from J; bases unmatched to any gene: 5. Germline lookup yields CDR1 MNHEY and CDR2 SMNVEV (reference sequence).

The rearrangement joins TRBV11-2 to TRBJ1-1; the D gene is possibly TRBD1 (5 bases). CDR3 length: 14 residues. Trimming took off 3 bases at V and 0 bases at J, with 8 bases between the two ends. Germline V gene data show CDR1 as SGHAT and CDR2 as FQNNGV. The CDR3 protein is CASSFPGMNTEAFF. The CDR3 nucleotides are TGTGCCAGCAGCTTTCCAGGGATGAACACTGAAGCTTTCTTT.

CDR3 coding DNA: TGTGCCAGCACCATGTTGGGGGGGCGCGGTCAGCCCCAGCATTTT. Translated: CASTMLGGRGQPQHF. The chain uses TRBV4-2 and TRBJ1-5; tentatively, D is TRBD1 (6 bases). Between the trimmed V and J ends, which lost 7 bases and 6 bases, there was a span of 19 bases. The CDR3 is made up of 15 amino acids. Germline V gene data show CDR1 as LGHNA and CDR2 as YNFKEQ.

The rearrangement uses TRBV6-6 and TRBJ2-7; D may be TRBD2 (5 bases). The CDR3 extends over 15 amino acids. Germline V CDR1 and CDR2: MNHNY, SVGAGI (reference sequence). Trimming pared 6 bases from V and 0 bases from J, leaving 15 bases between. The CDR3 reads CASSLLGINSYEQYF. CDR3 bases: TGTGCCAGCAGCCTACTAGGGATAAACTCCTACGAGCAGTACTTC.

This clone appeared a single time. The CDR3 spells CASSYSMGLGEETQYF. In DNA form, the CDR3 reads TGTGCCAGCAGTTACTCCATGGGCCTAGGTGAAGAGACCCAGTACTTC. J is TRBJ2-5 and V is TRBV6-5; the D is unclear. CDR1 is MNHEY and CDR2 is SVGAGI in the germline V gene. CDR3 length: 16 residues. The ends were cut back, 0 bases at V and 3 bases at J, with 14 bases in the middle.

The chain recombines TRBV5-4 with TRBJ1-1; D gene unclear. This CDR3 region has 13 residues. Trimming cost V 0 bases and J 4 bases, with 7 bases left between them. CDR1 is SGHNT and CDR2 is YYREEE in the germline V gene (reference sequence). CDR3 sequence reads: CASSLGWSTEAFF. CDR3 nucleotide sequence: TGTGCCAGCAGCTTGGGTTGGAGCACTGAAGCTTTCTTT.

The rearrangement links TRBV4-1 to TRBJ2-7; the D is unclear. This CDR3 is 13 amino acids long. Germline V lookup: CDR1 MGHRA, CDR2 YSYEKL. The V end lost 0 bases, the J end lost 6 bases, and 9 bases lay between the germline ends. The CDR3 sequence is CASSQDWSSEQYF. The CDR3, as DNA: TGCGCCAGCAGCCAAGATTGGAGTAGCGAGCAGTACTTC.

This clone was observed a handful of times. This chain links TRBV29-1 with TRBJ1-2; the D is unclear. V lost 3 bases and J 0 bases, leaving 8 bases between the germline ends. From germline, CDR1 is SQVTM and CDR2 ANQGSEA. This CDR3 has 13 residues. The CDR3 coding sequence is TGCAGCGTTGACGTTGGGGCTAACTATGGCTACACCTTC. This sequence encodes CSVDVGANYGYTF.

CDR3 in amino acids: CASRTGQGARDGYTF. The CDR3 region has the DNA TGTGCCAGTAGAACCGGACAGGGGGCGAGGGATGGCTACACCTTC. The chain joins TRBV19 to TRBJ1-2; 11 positions agree with TRBD1. Losses at the gene ends were 6 bases for V and 6 bases for J; bases not matched to a gene: 9. Germline CDR1 and CDR2: LNHDA and SQIVND (reference sequence). This CDR3 has 15 amino acids.

This chain connects TRBV5-6 to TRBJ2-7; D may correspond to TRBD1 or TRBD2 (5 bases each). V shed 0 bases and J shed 0 bases, with 19 bases lying between them. Germline loops: CDR1 SGHDT, CDR2 YYEEEE. This CDR3 contains 18 residues. CDR3 bases: TGTGCCAGCAGCTTGGATCGGCAGGGACGAATTAGCTCCTACGAGCAGTACTTC. Protein product: CASSLDRQGRISSYEQYF.

The rearrangement links TRBV4-1 to TRBJ2-1; 12 positions agree with TRBD2. CDR3 length: 15 amino acids. Germline values: CDR1 MGHRA, CDR2 YSYEKL. J lost 4 bases, V lost 5 bases, and 3 bases had no gene match. As DNA, the CDR3 is TGCGCCAGCAGCGCGCTAGCGGGGGGGTACAATGAGCAGTTCTTC. Translated: CASSALAGGYNEQFF.

A single count supports this clone. The genes are TRBV5-4 and TRBJ1-2; D gene ambiguous. There are 13 residues in the CDR3. V gave up 4 bases and J gave up 7 bases, with 14 bases separating them. CDR1 is SGHNT, CDR2 YYREEE, per germline (reference sequence). The CDR3 loop reads CASSPHLSFGYTF. CDR3 DNA sequence: TGTGCCAGCAGCCCGCATCTGTCTTTTGGCTACACCTTC.

V gene TRBV4-1 combines with J gene TRBJ2-7; 8 bases match TRBD1. J lost 5 bases, V lost 3 bases, and 18 bases had no gene match. This CDR3 contains 18 residues. Germline V CDR1 and CDR2: MGHRA, YSYEKL. In DNA form, the CDR3 reads TGCGCCAGCAGCCATATCGGACAGGGAAAATGGGGTGGTCACGAGCAGTACTTC. Translation: CASSHIGQGKWGGHEQYF.

This clone appeared a single time. The chain is built from TRBV15 and TRBJ2-1; D unclear. The CDR3 length is 13 residues. Trimming removed 3 bases from V and 12 bases from J, with 15 bases in between. Germline V gene data show CDR1 as LNHNV and CDR2 as YYDKDF (reference sequence). The CDR3 nucleotides are TGTGCCACCAGCAGCCCCCGTCCGGGTTGGCAGTTCTTC. Its translation: CATSSPRPGWQFF. The full variable domain, in which reference TRBV15 and TRBJ2-1 provide the parts outside the CDR3, is DAMVIQNPRYQVTQFGKPVTLSCSQTLNHNVMYWYQQKSSQAPKLLFHYYDKDFNNEADTPDNFQSRRPNTSFCFLDIRSPGLGDTAMYLCATSSPRPGWQFFGPGTRLTVL.

The chain uses TRBV7-6 and TRBJ1-2; TRBD1 might be the D (6 bases). CDR3 length: 14 residues. Germline CDR1 is SGHVS and CDR2 is FNYEAQ. Trimming removed 3 bases from V and 8 bases from J, with 16 bases in between. The CDR3 reads CASSLGPRGNGYTF. The CDR3 nucleotides read TGTGCCAGCAGCTTGGGGCCCAGGGGTAACGGCTACACCTTC. Variable domain in full (rest from reference TRBV7-6 and TRBJ1-2): GAGVSQSPRYKVTKRGQDVALRCDPISGHVSLYWYRQALGQGPEFLTYFNYEAQQDKSGLPNDRFSAERPEGSISTLTIQRTEQRDSAMYRCASSLGPRGNGYTFGSGTRLTVV.

The rearrangement uses TRBV18 and TRBJ2-1; no definite D call. Germline values: CDR1 KGHSH, CDR2 LQKENI. CDR3 length: 12 amino acids. V shed 6 bases and J shed 9 bases, with 12 bases lying between them. CDR3 residues: CASSQKAGEQFF. Written as DNA, the CDR3 is TGTGCCAGCTCTCAGAAGGCCGGTGAGCAGTTCTTC.

V usage is TRBV6-5 and J usage is TRBJ1-2; TRBD1 matches at 7 bases. CDR1 and CDR2 (germline): MNHEY, SVGAGI. The V segment lost 5 bases and the J segment 8 bases; nucleotides outside the gene matches: 14. The CDR3 loop spans 15 amino acids. CDR3 sequence (DNA): TGTGCCAGCAGTAGCCCCGGAGAGGGGGCGGACGGCTACACCTTC. This sequence encodes CASSSPGEGADGYTF.

This clone was found a few times. V and J are TRBV11-2 and TRBJ1-1; D is unclear. The CDR3 is made up of 13 amino acids. The V end lost 1 base, the J end lost 5 bases, and 8 bases lay between the germline ends. Germline CDR1 and CDR2: SGHAT and FQNNGV. The CDR3 bases are TGTGCCAGCAGCTTAGGATTAGGGACTGAAGCTTTCTTT. This translates into CASSLGLGTEAFF.

The chain combines TRBV7-8 with TRBJ2-7; D unresolved. The CDR3 contains 14 residues. With 1 base removed from V and 4 bases from J, the gap between germline ends came to 11 bases. Germline V gene data show CDR1 as SGHVS and CDR2 as FQNEAQ. The CDR3 loop reads CASSLDEGWYEQYF. The CDR3 DNA sequence: TGTGCCAGCAGCTTAGATGAAGGGTGGTACGAGCAGTACTTC.

V is TRBV18 and J is TRBJ2-3; 12 bases agree with TRBD1. Germline V CDR1 and CDR2: KGHSH, LQKENI. The V and J ends lost 3 bases and 7 bases, in that order; junction bases with no gene match: 5. The CDR3 consists of 15 residues. In DNA, the CDR3 is TGTGCCAGCTCACCGGGACAGGGGGCGCGGAATACGCAGTATTTT. Its protein is CASSPGQGARNTQYF.

The chain couples TRBV6-1 to TRBJ2-1, with a tentative D call TRBD1 (7 bases). V was cut by 3 bases and J by 7 bases, with 13 bases left in between. Germline V gene data show CDR1 as MNHNS and CDR2 as SASEGT. CDR3 length: 14 amino acids. The CDR3 region is CASSDRGRTNEQFF. CDR3 in DNA: TGTGCCAGCAGTGACAGGGGGAGGACTAATGAGCAGTTCTTC.

This clone was recorded a few times. This chain uses TRBV28 with TRBJ2-5; D gene ambiguous. Germline V CDR1 and CDR2: MDHEN, SYDVKM. This CDR3 has 14 residues. Between the trimmed V and J ends, which lost 10 bases and 5 bases, there was a span of 20 bases. The CDR3 DNA reads TGTGCCATCTCATATGCAGGTTCAGCGGAGACCCAGTACTTC. It specifies CAISYAGSAETQYF.